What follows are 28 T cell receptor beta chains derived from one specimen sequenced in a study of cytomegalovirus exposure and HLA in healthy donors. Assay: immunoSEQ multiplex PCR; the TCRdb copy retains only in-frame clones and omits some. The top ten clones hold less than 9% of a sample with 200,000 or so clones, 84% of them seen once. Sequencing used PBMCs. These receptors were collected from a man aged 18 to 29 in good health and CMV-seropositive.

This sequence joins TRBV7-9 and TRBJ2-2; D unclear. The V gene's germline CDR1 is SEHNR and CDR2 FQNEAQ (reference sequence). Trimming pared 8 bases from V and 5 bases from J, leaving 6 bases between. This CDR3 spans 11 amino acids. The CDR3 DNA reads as TGTGCCAGCCAACAGACCGGGGAGCTGTTTTTT. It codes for CASQQTGELFF. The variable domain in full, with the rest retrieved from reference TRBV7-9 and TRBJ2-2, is DTGVSQNPRHKITKRGQNVTFRCDPISEHNRLYWYRQTLGQGPEFLTYFQNEAQLEKSRLLSDRFSAERPKGSFSTLEIQRTEQGDSAMYLCASQQTGELFFGEGSRLTVL.

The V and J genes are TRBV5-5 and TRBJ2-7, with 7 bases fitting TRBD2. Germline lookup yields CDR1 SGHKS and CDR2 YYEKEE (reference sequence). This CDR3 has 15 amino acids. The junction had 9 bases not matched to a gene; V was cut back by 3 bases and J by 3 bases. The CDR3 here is CASSSRSSGFYEQYF. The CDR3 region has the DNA TGTGCCAGCAGCTCCCGGTCTAGCGGTTTCTACGAGCAGTACTTC.

CDR3 amino acids: CASSFPGTGSPEQYF. CDR3 DNA sequence: TGTGCCAGCAGCTTCCCCGGGACAGGGTCTCCCGAGCAGTACTTC. V and J are TRBV11-1 and TRBJ2-7; 9 bases match TRBD1. The CDR3 length is 15 residues. V shed 3 bases, J shed 6 bases, and the junction held 9 bases outside the gene matches. Germline V gives CDR1 SGHAT, CDR2 FQDESV (reference sequence). Together with reference TRBV11-1 and TRBJ2-7, the CDR3 gives the full variable domain: EAEVAQSPRYKITEKSQAVAFWCDPISGHATLYWYRQILGQGPELLVQFQDESVVDDSQLPKDRFSAERLKGVDSTLKIQPAELGDSAMYLCASSFPGTGSPEQYFGPGTRLTVT.

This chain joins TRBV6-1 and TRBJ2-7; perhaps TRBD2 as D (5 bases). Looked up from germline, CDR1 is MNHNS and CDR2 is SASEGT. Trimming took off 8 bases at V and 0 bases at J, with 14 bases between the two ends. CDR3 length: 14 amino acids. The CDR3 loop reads CASLDSASSYEQYF. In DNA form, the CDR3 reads TGTGCCAGCCTTGATAGCGCTAGCTCCTACGAGCAGTACTTC.

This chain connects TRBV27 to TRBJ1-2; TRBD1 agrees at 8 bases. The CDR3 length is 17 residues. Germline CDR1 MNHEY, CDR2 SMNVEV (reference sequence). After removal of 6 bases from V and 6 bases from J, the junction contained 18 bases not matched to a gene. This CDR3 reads CASSPQAVDRGLHGYTF. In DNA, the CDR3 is TGTGCCAGCAGCCCTCAGGCCGTTGACAGGGGTCTCCATGGCTACACCTTC.

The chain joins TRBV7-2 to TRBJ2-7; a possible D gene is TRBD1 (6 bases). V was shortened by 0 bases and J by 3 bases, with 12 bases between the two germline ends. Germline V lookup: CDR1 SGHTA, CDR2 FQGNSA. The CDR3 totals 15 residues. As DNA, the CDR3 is TGTGCCAGCAGCTTAGCGCCAGGGGCCGGCTACGAGCAGTACTTC. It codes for CASSLAPGAGYEQYF. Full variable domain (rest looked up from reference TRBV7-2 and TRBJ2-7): GAGVSQSPSNKVTEKGKDVELRCDPISGHTALYWYRQSLGQGLEFLIYFQGNSAPDKSGLPSDRFSAERTGGSVSTLTIQRTQQEDSAVYLCASSLAPGAGYEQYFGPGTRLTVT.

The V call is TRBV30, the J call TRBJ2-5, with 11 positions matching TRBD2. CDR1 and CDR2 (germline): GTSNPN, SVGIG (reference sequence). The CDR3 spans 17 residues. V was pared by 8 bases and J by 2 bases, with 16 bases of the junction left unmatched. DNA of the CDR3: TGTGCCCGTCGGGGATCCGGGACTAGCGGACTTCAAGAGACCCAGTACTTC. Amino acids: CARRGSGTSGLQETQYF.

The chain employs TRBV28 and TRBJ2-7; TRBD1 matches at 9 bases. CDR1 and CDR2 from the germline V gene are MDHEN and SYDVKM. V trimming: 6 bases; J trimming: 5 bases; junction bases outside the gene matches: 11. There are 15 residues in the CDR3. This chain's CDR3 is CASRETGQGFDEQYF. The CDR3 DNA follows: TGTGCCAGCAGGGAAACGGGACAGGGATTTGACGAGCAGTACTTC.

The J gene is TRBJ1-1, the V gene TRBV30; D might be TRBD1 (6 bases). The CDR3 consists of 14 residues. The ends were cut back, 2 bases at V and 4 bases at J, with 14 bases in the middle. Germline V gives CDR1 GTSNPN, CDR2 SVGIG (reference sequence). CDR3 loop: CAWSRGQGITEAFF. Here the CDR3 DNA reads TGTGCCTGGAGTAGAGGGCAGGGGATCACTGAAGCTTTCTTT.

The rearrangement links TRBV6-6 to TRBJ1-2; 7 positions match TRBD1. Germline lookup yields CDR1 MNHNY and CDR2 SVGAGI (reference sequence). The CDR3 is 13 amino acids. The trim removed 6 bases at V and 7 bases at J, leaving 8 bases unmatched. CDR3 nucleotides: TGTGCCAGCAGGAGGGACCCAGGGGGTGGCTACACCTTC. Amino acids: CASRRDPGGGYTF.

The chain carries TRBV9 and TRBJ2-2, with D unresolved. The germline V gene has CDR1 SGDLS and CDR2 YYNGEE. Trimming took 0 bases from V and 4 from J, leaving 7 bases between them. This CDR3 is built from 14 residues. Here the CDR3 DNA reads TGTGCCAGCAGCGTAGGCAGAAGCACCGGGGAGCTGTTTTTT. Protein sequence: CASSVGRSTGELFF.

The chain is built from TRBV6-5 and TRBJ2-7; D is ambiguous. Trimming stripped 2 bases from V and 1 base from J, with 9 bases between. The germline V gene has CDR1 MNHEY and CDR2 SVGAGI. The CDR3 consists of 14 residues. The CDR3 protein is CASSYPPGSYEQYF. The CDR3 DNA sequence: TGTGCCAGCAGTTACCCGCCAGGTTCCTACGAGCAGTACTTC.

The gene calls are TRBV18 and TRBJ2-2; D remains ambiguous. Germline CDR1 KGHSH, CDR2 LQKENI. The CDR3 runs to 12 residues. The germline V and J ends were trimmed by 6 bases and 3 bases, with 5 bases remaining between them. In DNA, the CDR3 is TGTGCCAGCTCGCCGGACACCGGGGAGCTGTTTTTT. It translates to CASSPDTGELFF. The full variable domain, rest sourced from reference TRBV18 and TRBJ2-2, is NAGVMQNPRHLVRRRGQEARLRCSPMKGHSHVYWYRQLPEEGLKFMVYLQKENIIDESGMPKERFSAEFPKEGPSILRIQQVVRGDSAAYFCASSPDTGELFFGEGSRLTVL.

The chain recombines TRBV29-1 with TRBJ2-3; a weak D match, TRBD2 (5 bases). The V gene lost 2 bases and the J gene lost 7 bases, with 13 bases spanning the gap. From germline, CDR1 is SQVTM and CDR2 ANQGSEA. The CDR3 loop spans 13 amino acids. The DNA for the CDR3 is TGCAGCGTTGAAATTACCGGGGAAAATACGCAGTATTTT. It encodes CSVEITGENTQYF.

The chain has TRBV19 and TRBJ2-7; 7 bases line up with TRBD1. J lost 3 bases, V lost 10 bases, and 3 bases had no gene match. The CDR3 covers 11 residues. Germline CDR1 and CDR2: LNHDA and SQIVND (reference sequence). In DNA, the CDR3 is TGTGCCACGGGACAGAACTACGAGCAGTACTTC. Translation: CATGQNYEQYF.

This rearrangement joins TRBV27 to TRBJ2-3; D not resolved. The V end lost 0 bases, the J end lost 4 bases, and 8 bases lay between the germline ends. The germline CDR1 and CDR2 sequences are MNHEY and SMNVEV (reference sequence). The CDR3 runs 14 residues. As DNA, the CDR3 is TGTGCCAGCAGTTTATCTCGGGTTGCAGATACGCAGTATTTT. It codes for CASSLSRVADTQYF.

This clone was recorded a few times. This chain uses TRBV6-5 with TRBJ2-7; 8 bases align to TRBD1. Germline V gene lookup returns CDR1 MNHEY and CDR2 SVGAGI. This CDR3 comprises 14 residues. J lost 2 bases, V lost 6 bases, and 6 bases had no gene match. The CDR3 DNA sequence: TGTGCCAGCAGCGTCAGGGGGCAGACCTACGAGCAGTACTTC. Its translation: CASSVRGQTYEQYF.

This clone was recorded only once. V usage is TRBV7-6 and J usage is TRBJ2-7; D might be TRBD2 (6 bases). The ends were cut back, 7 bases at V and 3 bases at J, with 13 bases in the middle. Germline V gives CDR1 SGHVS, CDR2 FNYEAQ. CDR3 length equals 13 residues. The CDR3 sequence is CASTGGTDYEQYF. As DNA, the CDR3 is TGTGCCAGCACCGGCGGGACGGACTACGAGCAGTACTTC.

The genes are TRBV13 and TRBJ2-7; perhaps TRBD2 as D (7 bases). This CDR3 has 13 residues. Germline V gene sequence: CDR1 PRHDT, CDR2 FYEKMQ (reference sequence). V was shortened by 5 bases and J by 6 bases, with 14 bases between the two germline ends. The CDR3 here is CASSQGRGSEQYF. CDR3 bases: TGTGCCAGCAGCCAGGGGAGGGGGTCCGAGCAGTACTTC.

CDR3 coding DNA: TGTGCCAGCAGCCGAGTCGGGACAGGGAGCACAGATACGCAGTATTTT. This gives the protein CASSRVGTGSTDTQYF. The rearrangement links TRBV4-2 to TRBJ2-3; TRBD1 agrees at 9 bases. CDR3 length: 16 residues. V shed 4 bases and J 0 bases; nucleotides not matched to a gene: 5. CDR1 and CDR2 from the germline V gene are LGHNA and YNFKEQ.

CDR3 DNA: TGTGCCTGGAGTGAGGGGTTTAGCAATCAGCCCCAGCATTTT. Protein sequence: CAWSEGFSNQPQHF. The rearrangement links TRBV30 to TRBJ1-5; weak D call: TRBD1 (5 bases). Trimming pared 1 base from V and 0 bases from J, leaving 7 bases between. CDR1 and CDR2 from the germline V gene are GTSNPN and SVGIG (reference sequence). The CDR3 contains 14 residues.

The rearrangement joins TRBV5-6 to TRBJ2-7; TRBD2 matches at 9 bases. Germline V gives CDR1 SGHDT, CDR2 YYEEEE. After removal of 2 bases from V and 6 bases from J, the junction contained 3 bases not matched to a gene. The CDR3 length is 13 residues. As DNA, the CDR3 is TGTGCCAGCAGCTTAGGACTAGCGCGCGAGCAGTACTTC. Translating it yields CASSLGLAREQYF.

This CDR3 is CASSADRAEYEQYF. The CDR3 DNA reads TGTGCCAGCAGTGCGGACAGGGCCGAGTACGAGCAGTACTTC. This sequence joins TRBV6-6 and TRBJ2-7; TRBD1 agrees at 8 bases. This CDR3 comprises 14 residues. Germline V gene data show CDR1 as MNHNY and CDR2 as SVGAGI (reference sequence). V dropped 5 bases and J dropped 4; count of bases not matched to a gene: 7.

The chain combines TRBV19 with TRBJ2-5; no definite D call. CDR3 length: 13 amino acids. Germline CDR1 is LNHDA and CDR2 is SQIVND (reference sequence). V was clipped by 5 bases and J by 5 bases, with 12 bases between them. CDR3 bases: TGTGCCAGTAGTCCCGGAGCCTGGGAGACCCAGTACTTC. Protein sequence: CASSPGAWETQYF.

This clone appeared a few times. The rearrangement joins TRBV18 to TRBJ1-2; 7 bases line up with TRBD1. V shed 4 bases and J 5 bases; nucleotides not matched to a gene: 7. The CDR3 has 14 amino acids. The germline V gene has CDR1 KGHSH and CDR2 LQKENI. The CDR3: CASSRGTAVYGYTF. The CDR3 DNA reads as TGTGCCAGCTCACGCGGGACAGCAGTATATGGCTACACCTTC.

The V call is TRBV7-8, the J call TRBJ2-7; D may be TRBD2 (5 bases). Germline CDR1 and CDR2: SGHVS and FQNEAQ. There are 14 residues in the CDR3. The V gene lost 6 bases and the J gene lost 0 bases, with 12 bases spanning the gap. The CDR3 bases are TGTGCCAGCAGAGAGAGGAGGAGCTCCTACGAGCAGTACTTC. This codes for CASRERRSSYEQYF.

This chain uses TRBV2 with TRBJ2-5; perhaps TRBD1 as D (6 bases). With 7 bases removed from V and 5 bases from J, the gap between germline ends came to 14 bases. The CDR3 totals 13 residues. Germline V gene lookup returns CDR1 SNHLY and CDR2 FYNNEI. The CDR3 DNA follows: TGTGCCAGCACCGAGGGGGTCTGGGAGACCCAGTACTTC. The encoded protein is CASTEGVWETQYF. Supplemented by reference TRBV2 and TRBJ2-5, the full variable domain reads EPEVTQTPSHQVTQMGQEVILRCVPISNHLYFYWYRQILGQKVEFLVSFYNNEISEKSEIFDDQFSVERPDGSNFTLKIRSTKLEDSAMYFCASTEGVWETQYFGPGTRLLVL.

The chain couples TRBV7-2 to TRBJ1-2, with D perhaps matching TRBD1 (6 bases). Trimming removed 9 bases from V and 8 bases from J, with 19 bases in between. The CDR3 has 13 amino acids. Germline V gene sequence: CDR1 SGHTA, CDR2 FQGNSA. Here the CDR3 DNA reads TGTGCCAGGGGCACAGGGCCCGGGGAGGGCTACACCTTC. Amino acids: CARGTGPGEGYTF.